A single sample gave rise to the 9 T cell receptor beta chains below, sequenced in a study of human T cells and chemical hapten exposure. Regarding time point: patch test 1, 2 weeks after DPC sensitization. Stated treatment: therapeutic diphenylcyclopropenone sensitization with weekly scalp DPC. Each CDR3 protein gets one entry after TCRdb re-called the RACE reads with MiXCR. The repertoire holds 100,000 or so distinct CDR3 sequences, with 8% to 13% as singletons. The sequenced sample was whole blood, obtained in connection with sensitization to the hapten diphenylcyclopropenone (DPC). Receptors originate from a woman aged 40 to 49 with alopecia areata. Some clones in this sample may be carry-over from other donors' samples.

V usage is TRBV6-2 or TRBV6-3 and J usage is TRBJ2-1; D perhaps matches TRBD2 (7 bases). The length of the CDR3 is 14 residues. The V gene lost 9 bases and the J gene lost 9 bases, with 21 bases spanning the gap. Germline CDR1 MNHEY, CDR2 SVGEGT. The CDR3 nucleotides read TGTGCCAGTCGTGAGGGGGGGGCGCGCGGTGAGCAGTTCTTC. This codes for CASREGGARGEQFF.

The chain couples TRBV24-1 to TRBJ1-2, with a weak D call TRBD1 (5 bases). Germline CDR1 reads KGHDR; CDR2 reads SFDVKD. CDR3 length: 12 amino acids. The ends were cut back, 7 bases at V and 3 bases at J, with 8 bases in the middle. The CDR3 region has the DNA TGTGCCACCAGCGACAGCTACTATGGCTACACCTTC. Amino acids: CATSDSYYGYTF.

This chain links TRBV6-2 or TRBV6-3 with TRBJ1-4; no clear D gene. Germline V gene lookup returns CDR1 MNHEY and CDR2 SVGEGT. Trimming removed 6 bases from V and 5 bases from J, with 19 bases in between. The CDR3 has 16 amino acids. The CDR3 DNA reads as TGTGCCAGCAGCGCTTATCTGGAGAGGAAAAATGAAAAACTGTTTTTT. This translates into CASSAYLERKNEKLFF.

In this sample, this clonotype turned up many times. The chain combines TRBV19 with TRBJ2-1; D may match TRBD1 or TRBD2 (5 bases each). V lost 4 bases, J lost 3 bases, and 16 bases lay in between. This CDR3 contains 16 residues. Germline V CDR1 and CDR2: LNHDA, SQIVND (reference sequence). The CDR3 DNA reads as TGTGCCAGTAGTAGGTCCGGGGACCCCCTCTACAATGAGCAGTTCTTC. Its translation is CASSRSGDPLYNEQFF.

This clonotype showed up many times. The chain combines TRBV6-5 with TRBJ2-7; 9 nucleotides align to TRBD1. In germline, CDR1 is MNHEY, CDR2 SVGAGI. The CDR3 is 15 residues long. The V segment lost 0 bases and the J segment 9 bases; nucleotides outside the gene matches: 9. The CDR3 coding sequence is TGTGCCAGCAGTTACTCTGGGACAGGGCCCTTGGTGCAGTACTTC. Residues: CASSYSGTGPLVQYF.

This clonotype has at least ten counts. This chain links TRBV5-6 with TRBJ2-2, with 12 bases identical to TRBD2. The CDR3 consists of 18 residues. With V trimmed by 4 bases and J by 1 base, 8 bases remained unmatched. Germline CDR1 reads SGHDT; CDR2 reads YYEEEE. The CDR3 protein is CASSRRTSGIKNTGELFF. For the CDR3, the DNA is TGTGCCAGCAGCCGCCGGACTAGCGGGATAAAGAACACCGGGGAGCTGTTTTTT. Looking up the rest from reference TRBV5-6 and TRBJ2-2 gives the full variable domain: DAGVTQSPTHLIKTRGQQVTLRCSPKSGHDTVSWYQQALGQGPQFIFQYYEEEERQRGNFPDRFSGHQFPNYSSELNVNALLLGDSALYLCASSRRTSGIKNTGELFFGEGSRLTVL.

CDR3 bases: TGCGCCAGCAGCTTGCGGGGTACGGATGAGCAGTTCTTC. It yields the protein CASSLRGTDEQFF. The rearrangement joins TRBV5-1 to TRBJ2-1; TRBD2 might be the D (5 bases). Trimming pared 1 base from V and 8 bases from J, leaving 10 bases between. The CDR3 runs 13 residues. Per the germline V gene, CDR1 is SGHRS and CDR2 is YFSETQ.

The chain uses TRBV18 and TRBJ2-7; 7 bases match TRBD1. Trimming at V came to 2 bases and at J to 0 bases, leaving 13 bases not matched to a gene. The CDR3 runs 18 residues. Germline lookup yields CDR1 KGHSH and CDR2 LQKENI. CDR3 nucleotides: TGTGCCAGCTCACCAGTCGGACCGGGACAGCGAGCCTCCTACGAGCAGTACTTC. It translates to CASSPVGPGQRASYEQYF. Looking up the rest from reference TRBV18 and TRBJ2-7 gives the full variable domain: NAGVMQNPRHLVRRRGQEARLRCSPMKGHSHVYWYRQLPEEGLKFMVYLQKENIIDESGMPKERFSAEFPKEGPSILRIQQVVRGDSAAYFCASSPVGPGQRASYEQYFGPGTRLTVT.

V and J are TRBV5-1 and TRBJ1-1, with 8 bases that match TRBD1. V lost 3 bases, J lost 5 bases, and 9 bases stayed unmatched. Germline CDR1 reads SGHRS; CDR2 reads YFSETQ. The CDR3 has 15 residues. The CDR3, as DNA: TGCGCCAGCAGCTACCGGGACAGGTTTTTAACTGAAGCTTTCTTT. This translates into CASSYRDRFLTEAFF.